These T cell receptor beta chains were read from a single sample in a study of T-cell reconstitution after alpha-beta-depleted transplantation in children. Each CDR3 protein is one row after TCRdb ran MiXCR on the PCR reads. Of around 450,000 distinct CDR3 sequences listed, roughly a tenth are singletons. The sample was PBMCs, taken before TCRalphabeta/CD19-depleted stem cell transplant. The receptor set was obtained from a child aged 2 to 15 with inherited bone marrow failure, due to receive a stem cell transplant. The CDR3 runs from the conserved cysteine through the conserved F or W. Fields, in order: J gene, V gene, clone size, D gene, CDR3 protein, CDR3 DNA. A D gene is named only where the DNA matches it firmly. Clone size, where shown, is once, few, many, or a class for clones that have expanded.

j_gene: TRBJ2-1
v_gene: TRBV7-9
abundance: NA
d_gene: NA
CDR3aa: CASSWNHNEQFF
CDR3nt: TGTGCCAGCAGCTGGAACCACAATGAGCAGTTCTTC

j_gene: TRBJ2-1
v_gene: TRBV5-1
abundance: few
d_gene: TRBD2
CDR3aa: CASSSGQTSGEQFF
CDR3nt: TGCGCCAGCAGCTCCGGTCAAACTAGCGGTGAGCAGTTCTTC

j_gene: TRBJ2-3
v_gene: TRBV4-3
abundance: NA
d_gene: NA
CDR3aa: CASSQETGYRYGRTDTQYF
CDR3nt: TGCGCCAGCAGCCAAGAAACGGGATACAGGTATGGGCGGACAGATACGCAGTATTTT

j_gene: TRBJ1-1
v_gene: TRBV19
abundance: NA
d_gene: NA
CDR3aa: CASSPSFRNTEAFF
CDR3nt: TGTGCCAGTAGCCCCTCGTTTAGGAACACTGAAGCTTTCTTT

j_gene: TRBJ2-4
v_gene: TRBV6-5
abundance: many
d_gene: NA
CDR3aa: CASRSGGVQYF
CDR3nt: TGTGCCAGCAGATCGGGTGGAGTTCAGTACTTC

j_gene: TRBJ2-3
v_gene: TRBV5-5
abundance: many
d_gene: NA
CDR3aa: CASSLDLARGFTDTQYF
CDR3nt: TGTGCCAGCAGCTTGGATCTAGCGAGAGGGTTCACAGATACGCAGTATTTT

j_gene: TRBJ2-3
v_gene: TRBV4-2
abundance: many
d_gene: NA
CDR3aa: CASSQVTPGAGDTQYF
CDR3nt: TGTGCCAGCAGCCAAGTGACCCCAGGGGCAGGAGATACGCAGTATTTT

j_gene: TRBJ2-1
v_gene: TRBV29-1
abundance: many
d_gene: NA
CDR3aa: CSVQRGITSYNEQFF
CDR3nt: TGCAGCGTCCAGCGCGGGATTACATCCTACAATGAGCAGTTCTTC

j_gene: TRBJ2-5
v_gene: TRBV24-1
abundance: many
d_gene: NA
CDR3aa: CATIKRAYEETQYF
CDR3nt: TGTGCCACTATAAAGAGGGCCTATGAAGAGACCCAGTACTTC

j_gene: TRBJ2-5
v_gene: TRBV5-1
abundance: many
d_gene: TRBD2
CDR3aa: CASSAGTSGLGETQYF
CDR3nt: TGCGCCAGCAGCGCAGGGACTAGCGGGCTGGGGGAGACCCAGTACTTC

j_gene: TRBJ2-1
v_gene: TRBV12-3/TRBV12-4
abundance: NA
d_gene: NA
CDR3aa: CASSFGVAHEQFF
CDR3nt: TGTGCCAGCAGTTTCGGGGTAGCCCATGAGCAGTTCTTC

j_gene: TRBJ2-5
v_gene: TRBV12-3/TRBV12-4
abundance: many
d_gene: NA
CDR3aa: CASSFEGPVGAQYF
CDR3nt: TGTGCCAGCAGTTTCGAAGGGCCGGTCGGGGCCCAGTACTTC

j_gene: TRBJ1-3
v_gene: TRBV5-1
abundance: many
d_gene: NA
CDR3aa: CASSLVPAGGNTIYF
CDR3nt: TGCGCCAGCAGCTTGGTTCCGGCAGGTGGAAACACCATATATTTT

j_gene: TRBJ2-7
v_gene: TRBV29-1
abundance: few
d_gene: NA
CDR3aa: CSVETSWGTPAYEQYF
CDR3nt: TGCAGCGTTGAAACGTCCTGGGGGACCCCGGCCTACGAGCAGTACTTC

j_gene: TRBJ1-5
v_gene: TRBV10-3
abundance: many
d_gene: TRBD1
CDR3aa: CAISESQGADQPQHF
CDR3nt: TGTGCCATCAGTGAGTCGCAGGGGGCGGATCAGCCCCAGCATTTT

j_gene: TRBJ2-7
v_gene: TRBV6-1
abundance: many
d_gene: TRBD2
CDR3aa: CASIPGGGPNEQYF
CDR3nt: TGTGCCAGCATCCCCGGCGGGGGTCCCAACGAGCAGTACTTC

j_gene: TRBJ1-5
v_gene: TRBV12-3/TRBV12-4
abundance: many
d_gene: NA
CDR3aa: CASSSGTKVGQPQHF
CDR3nt: TGTGCCAGCAGTTCCGGTACGAAGGTGGGTCAGCCCCAGCATTTT

j_gene: TRBJ2-1
v_gene: TRBV6-2/TRBV6-3
abundance: NA
d_gene: TRBD2
CDR3aa: CASSYPPRLAGLYNEQFF
CDR3nt: TGTGCCAGCAGTTACCCCCCACGACTAGCGGGACTGTACAATGAGCAGTTCTTC

j_gene: TRBJ2-7
v_gene: TRBV29-1
abundance: many
d_gene: TRBD2
CDR3aa: CSVTSGRGYEQYF
CDR3nt: TGCAGCGTGACTAGCGGGAGGGGGTACGAGCAGTACTTC

j_gene: TRBJ2-7
v_gene: TRBV20-1
abundance: few
d_gene: NA
CDR3aa: CSAREVLRAKTSYEQYF
CDR3nt: TGCAGTGCTAGAGAAGTCTTACGCGCCAAAACTTCCTACGAGCAGTACTTC

j_gene: TRBJ2-7
v_gene: TRBV20-1
abundance: NA
d_gene: TRBD1
CDR3aa: CSASTGGYEQYF
CDR3nt: TGCAGTGCTTCTACAGGGGGCTACGAGCAGTACTTC

j_gene: TRBJ2-7
v_gene: TRBV6-2/TRBV6-3
abundance: many
d_gene: TRBD2
CDR3aa: CASSYSSGLAGTRRDEQYF
CDR3nt: TGTGCCAGCAGTTACTCCTCAGGTCTAGCGGGGACCAGGCGAGACGAGCAGTACTTC

j_gene: TRBJ1-2
v_gene: TRBV5-1
abundance: many
d_gene: TRBD1
CDR3aa: CASSIGTDSYGYTF
CDR3nt: TGCGCCAGCAGCATCGGGACAGACTCCTATGGCTACACCTTC

j_gene: TRBJ2-7
v_gene: TRBV7-8
abundance: few
d_gene: NA
CDR3aa: CASSPKVRSTYEQYF
CDR3nt: TGTGCCAGCAGTCCCAAGGTGCGAAGTACCTACGAGCAGTACTTC

j_gene: TRBJ2-2
v_gene: TRBV4-1
abundance: few
d_gene: NA
CDR3aa: CASSQERQDDTGELFF
CDR3nt: TGCGCCAGCAGCCAAGAAAGACAAGATGACACCGGGGAGCTGTTTTTT

j_gene: TRBJ2-3
v_gene: TRBV6-2/TRBV6-3
abundance: many
d_gene: NA
CDR3aa: CASSGTTGSTQYF
CDR3nt: TGTGCCAGCAGTGGAACTACAGGGAGCACGCAGTATTTT

j_gene: TRBJ2-7
v_gene: TRBV27
abundance: many
d_gene: NA
CDR3aa: CASSEGGEQYF
CDR3nt: TGTGCCAGCAGTGAGGGGGGCGAGCAGTACTTC

j_gene: TRBJ2-7
v_gene: TRBV27
abundance: NA
d_gene: NA
CDR3aa: CASSFGIPRFYEQYF
CDR3nt: TGTGCCAGCAGTTTTGGTATCCCTAGGTTCTACGAGCAGTACTTC

j_gene: TRBJ2-3
v_gene: TRBV5-1
abundance: few
d_gene: TRBD2
CDR3aa: CASSAGVADTQYF
CDR3nt: TGCGCCAGCAGCGCGGGAGTAGCCGATACGCAGTATTTT

j_gene: TRBJ2-3
v_gene: TRBV27
abundance: many
d_gene: TRBD2
CDR3aa: CASSLLKRGRAGADTQYF
CDR3nt: TGTGCCAGCAGTCTTTTAAAGCGCGGGAGGGCAGGGGCAGATACGCAGTATTTT

j_gene: TRBJ2-7
v_gene: TRBV28
abundance: few
d_gene: TRBD2
CDR3aa: CASSSSGRTDGEQYF
CDR3nt: TGTGCCAGCAGTTCTAGCGGGAGGACCGACGGGGAGCAGTACTTC